Below, one TCR beta chain is given with its context. Its antigen is not identified. This table comes from immunoSEQ multiplex PCR, and its TCRdb copy is limited to in-frame clones, with some not included. The table records some 2,000,000 clones, almost 96% of them present only once. Trimming cost V 7 bases and J 2 bases, with 18 bases left between them. The CDR3 is 15 residues long. Germline-derived CDR1 and CDR2 are SGHTA and FQGNSA. These data originate in a study of shared clonotypes between healthy human individuals. Whole-study context: Donors had three CD4 naive, three CD4 memory, two CD8 naive and one CD8 memory plate apiece. Notes on the study in general: Only a few donors were included, so the genetic and exposure-history diversity represented was limited.

V and J are TRBV7-2 and TRBJ2-7; possibly TRBD2 for D (5 bases). Sequenced material: naive CD4+ T cells sorted from blood. Stated subset: CD45RA+ positively selected. This TCR came from a man between 18 and 29 years old in good health. The CDR3 nucleotides are TGTGCCAGCAACTCCGGACCCCAGGAGGCCTACGAGCAGTACTTC. It translates to CASNSGPQEAYEQYF.